There are a few counts of the clone carrying this T cell receptor (beta chain). Its antigen is unknown. CDR3 length: 13 amino acids. Germline lookup yields CDR1 MNHEY and CDR2 SMNVEV (reference sequence). Trimming shortened V by 2 bases and J by 6 bases, and 8 bases separated the two germline ends. The data belong to a study of T cell repertoires in cytomegalovirus infection. As for the study in general: TCR beta signatures that were public indicated CMV infection and matching HLA type. Study results and limitations: Cumulative public TCR beta family frequency identified CMV carriers with the relevant HLA. CMV-specific HLA-C-restricted TCR beta clonotypes dominated the ex vivo response.

Each CDR3 protein is one row after TCRdb ran MiXCR on the reads. The sample yields some 320,000 distinct CDR3 sequences, more than 8% seen once. The sequence came from a human donor in good health (CMV status not recorded). Some clones in this sample may be carry-over from other donors' samples. The chain recombines TRBV27 with TRBJ2-1; unclear D gene. The sequencing sample was made of PBMCs. CDR3 sequence (DNA): TGTGCCAGCAGTTTAGGCCTATTCAATGAGCAGTTCTTC. Protein sequence: CASSLGLFNEQFF.